This T cell receptor beta chain was identified during a study of cytotoxic CD8 clonotypes in ibrutinib-treated CLL. Overall study: Within the patient group, eleven to twelve were relapsed/refractory and over 14 treatment-naive, and 17 were IGHV unmutated.

Regarding the study as a whole: Sampling schedules were unmatched across sustained-remission and progressing patients.

Sequenced by immunoSEQ multiplex PCR; TCRdb stores in-frame clones only, minus some. This sample yields approximately 46,000 clones, of which approximately 74% are seen a single time; 13% belongs to the top ten. Concerning this clone itself: Antigen unknown.

Per the germline V gene, CDR1 is GTSNPN and CDR2 is SVGIG (reference sequence). V lost 5 bases, J lost 0 bases, and 4 bases stayed unmatched. This CDR3 has 14 residues. The material sequenced was PBMCs, taken after 12 months of ibrutinib treatment. This sequence joins TRBV30 and TRBJ2-7; TRBD1 aligns across 10 bases. The receptor was derived from a human donor with chronic lymphocytic leukemia. This CDR3 reads CAWGGQGYSYEQYF. The CDR3 DNA follows: TGTGCCTGGGGGGGACAGGGGTACTCCTACGAGCAGTACTTC.